This T cell receptor (beta chain) was sequenced during a study of blood T cell repertoires in COVID-19 (dated by TCRdb to the early 2020s). Broadly, across the study: Samples from collaborators originated in the United States, Italy and Spain and spanned both the acute and convalescent phases of COVID-19. The material from the prospective study consisted of cDNA or gDNA derived from T cells, B-cell-depleted T cells, or PBMCs. The sample metadata nearly always contained a de-identified subject ID, COVID-19 status, age in years and sex. The samples were drawn from two sources: the first 160 participants of the ongoing ImmuneRACE study, and about 1,300 subjects contributed by 6 global collaborators. The dataset comprised deeply sampled blood TCRbeta repertoires from subjects exposed to, actively infected with, or recovered from COVID-19. Where HLA class I and class II types were available, the types were taken from metadata supplied by the sample provider, not from assay-based typing. The repertoires were released in a freely available public database meant as a resource for research on the immune response to SARS-CoV-2. What the authors observed across the whole study: Clinical and demographic metadata were provided uncurated, with the amount varying by source and participant.

Collaborating institutions collected whole blood in K2EDTA tubes following their own protocols. For TCRbeta analysis, collaborators shipped samples in one of three forms: frozen whole blood, isolated PBMCs, or DNA extracted from either of those sample types. Per the germline V gene, SGHTA is the CDR1 and FQGNSA is the CDR2. For this chain, trimming is 2 bases at the V end and 4 bases at the J end, and the number of junction bases without a gene match is 6. Counted from cysteine to phenylalanine, this CDR3 has 16 amino acids. The read is trimmed to its CDR3 DNA, 48 bases read in frame from base 1. Comment on this clone: What this receptor recognizes is not known. No base qualities exist here, and no much larger clone lies one base off it.

The immunoSEQ Assay, a bias-controlled multiplex PCR, was used to amplify TCRbeta CDR3 regions from genomic DNA. On the authors' methods: Within the assay, amplification of reference gene primers was used to estimate how many nucleated cells each sample contained. To quantify the absolute abundance of each unique TCRbeta CDR3 rearrangement, sequence reads were collapsed and filtered. For each sample, productive Simpson clonality was calculated as the square root of Simpson's diversity index across productive rearrangements. TCRdb re-hosts the immuneACCESS table, in-frame sequences only. Its copies lack some clones; in the studies checked, an unresolved V gene accounts for under half of them, and the cause for the rest is not known. V and J calls and clone size are given by that table; D and trimming were obtained from the DNA. This sample is represented by approximately 210,000 clones; approximately 81% of them were singletons. 3.6% of the sample comes from the top ten.

The origin of this receptor is a woman of 80 years or more with acute or convalescent COVID-19. This chain is built from TRBV7-2 and TRBJ1-1, with 11 bases matching TRBD1. The sequenced sample consisted of peripheral blood. The bases read TGTGCCAGCAGCTTATTAACCGGGACAGGGGGCACTGAAGCTTTCTTT. Its translation is CASSLLTGTGGTEAFF.